The 21 T cell receptor beta chains reported below all come from one sample, sequenced in a study of blood T cell repertoires in COVID-19. The repertoire was sequenced with immunoSEQ multiplex PCR; TCRdb's copy has only in-frame clones and lacks some. The profile shows about 410,000 clones, approximately 91% of them singletons. Specimen: peripheral blood. The receptors were gathered from a woman aged 35 to 49 with COVID-19, enrolled during active disease.

The rearrangement joins TRBV28 to TRBJ1-2; TRBD1 matches 7 bases. Germline CDR1 MDHEN, CDR2 SYDVKM. CDR3 length equals 16 residues. J lost 4 bases, V lost 7 bases, and 15 bases had no gene match. This CDR3 reads CASTRARGQLAYGYTF. The DNA for the CDR3 is TGTGCCAGCACCCGAGCTCGGGGACAGCTGGCCTATGGCTACACCTTC.

V usage is TRBV18 and J usage is TRBJ2-5, with D possibly being TRBD2 (5 bases). Germline V gene sequence: CDR1 KGHSH, CDR2 LQKENI. The CDR3 is 13 amino acids. V was pared by 6 bases and J by 1 base, with 9 bases between. As DNA, the CDR3 is TGTGCCAGCTCCGGCGGGTTCCAAGAGACCCAGTACTTC. Translated: CASSGGFQETQYF.

The V and J genes are TRBV6-5 and TRBJ2-7; 10 nucleotides align to TRBD1. J lost 0 bases, V lost 6 bases, and 2 bases had no gene match. CDR3 size: 14 residues. Germline-derived CDR1 and CDR2 are MNHEY and SVGAGI. The CDR3, as DNA: TGTGCCAGCAGCGACAGGGGGCGCTCCTACGAGCAGTACTTC. Amino acid sequence: CASSDRGRSYEQYF.

Here the CDR3 reads CASSQEFHRGAEAFF. The DNA of the CDR3 is TGTGCCAGCAGCCAAGAGTTCCACAGGGGAGCTGAAGCTTTCTTT. The V call is TRBV4-2, the J call TRBJ1-1; 7 positions agree with TRBD1. CDR3 length: 15 residues. Germline CDR1 reads LGHNA; CDR2 reads YNFKEQ. The ends lost 0 bases at V and 6 bases at J; junction bases unmatched: 7.

The chain joins TRBV10-3 to TRBJ1-6; a weak D match, TRBD1 (6 bases). Trimming cost V 8 bases and J 5 bases, with 13 bases left between them. The germline V gene encodes CDR1 ENHRY and CDR2 SYGVKD. This CDR3 comprises 14 residues. CDR3 nucleotide sequence: TGTGCCATCCTCAGGACAGTTGATAATTCACCCCTCCACTTT. Translated: CAILRTVDNSPLHF.

Turning to this clone: Other DNA sequences of this sample code for an identical CDR3. V usage is TRBV28 and J usage is TRBJ1-5, with 7 bases fitting TRBD1. The CDR3 spans 14 residues. Germline CDR1 reads MDHEN; CDR2 reads SYDVKM. Trimming cost V 6 bases and J 4 bases; bases outside gene matches: 6. The CDR3 sequence is CASSSRTGNQPQHF. The CDR3 DNA reads TGTGCCAGCAGCTCCCGGACAGGAAATCAGCCCCAGCATTTT.

Many counts were recorded for this clone. V gene TRBV6-4 combines with J gene TRBJ2-3, with 10 positions matching TRBD2. In germline, CDR1 is MRHNA, CDR2 SNTAGT. The CDR3 is made up of 16 amino acids. V was clipped by 4 bases and J by 1 base; unmatched bases: 5. The CDR3 region is CASSVSGTSGTDTQYF. The CDR3 bases are TGTGCCAGCAGTGTGTCCGGGACTAGCGGCACAGATACGCAGTATTTT.

The chain uses TRBV5-6 and TRBJ2-7, with no clear D. V was shortened by 0 bases and J by 7 bases, with 20 bases between the two germline ends. Germline assignment: CDR1 SGHDT and CDR2 YYEEEE. The CDR3 is made up of 16 amino acids. CDR3 DNA: TGTGCCAGCAGCTTGGTGGGCCGACCTGGGCTCCAGGAGCAGTACTTC. Protein: CASSLVGRPGLQEQYF.

The CDR3 region has the DNA TGTGCCAGTAGTAGAGACCCGCTACAGGGGGCAGATACGCAGTATTTT. This codes for CASSRDPLQGADTQYF. The V and J genes are TRBV19 and TRBJ2-3; 8 positions agree with TRBD1. The ends lost 4 bases at V and 4 bases at J; junction bases unmatched: 10. The germline V gene encodes CDR1 LNHDA and CDR2 SQIVND (reference sequence). The CDR3 has 16 amino acids.

The CDR3 DNA sequence: TGTGCCAGCAGCACACCTCTGGAAAGACAGGTCCTCAGGGGTAATGAAAAACTGTTTTTT. Encoded protein: CASSTPLERQVLRGNEKLFF. The chain is built from TRBV21-1 and TRBJ1-4; the D segment call TRBD1 is taken from the table without a DNA check. TRBV21-1 is designated a pseudogene. The CDR3 loop spans 20 amino acids.

The chain joins TRBV19 to TRBJ2-5; no definite D call. CDR3 length equals 13 residues. Germline CDR1 LNHDA, CDR2 SQIVND (reference sequence). V lost 3 bases and J 5 bases, leaving 10 bases between the germline ends. DNA of the CDR3: TGTGCCAGTAGTATTGTCAGATCGGAGACCCAGTACTTC. It encodes CASSIVRSETQYF.

The chain links TRBV7-2 to TRBJ2-1; unclear D gene. Per the germline V gene, CDR1 is SGHTA and CDR2 is FQGNSA. The germline V and J ends were trimmed by 6 bases and 2 bases, with 14 bases remaining between them. This CDR3 comprises 15 residues. CDR3: CASRFGGRAYNEQFF. The DNA for the CDR3 is TGTGCCAGCAGGTTTGGTGGCCGGGCCTACAATGAGCAGTTCTTC.

The V and J genes are TRBV4-2 and TRBJ2-2; TRBD1 is a possible D gene (7 bases). Trimming shortened V by 2 bases and J by 5 bases, and 18 bases separated the two germline ends. The V gene's germline CDR1 is LGHNA and CDR2 YNFKEQ. This CDR3 contains 17 residues. For the CDR3, the DNA is TGTGCCAGCAGCCAAAGGACCAGGGGGGAAAGGACCGGGGAGCTGTTTTTT. As protein: CASSQRTRGERTGELFF.

This clone was seen a few times. The J gene is TRBJ2-7, the V gene TRBV30; no definite D call. V dropped 0 bases and J dropped 0 bases, with 9 bases sitting between them. CDR1 GTSNPN and CDR2 SVGIG come from the germline V gene (reference sequence). This CDR3 has 14 amino acids. The CDR3 region has the DNA TGTGCCTGGAGTGTAGCCCCAGGCTCCTACGAGCAGTACTTC. Protein: CAWSVAPGSYEQYF.

CDR3 DNA sequence: TGTGCCAGCAGCCAAGGGCAGGGGTTGAACACTGAAGCTTTCTTT. Translation gives CASSQGQGLNTEAFF. The V and J genes are TRBV14 and TRBJ1-1; possibly TRBD1 for D (6 bases). The CDR3 sequence is 15 residues long. CDR1 and CDR2 (germline): SGHDN, FVKESK. V lost 1 base and J lost 0, with 9 bases in between.

This clone was observed a handful of times. The chain employs TRBV5-8 and TRBJ2-5; D perhaps matches TRBD1 (5 bases). Germline CDR1 reads SGHTS; CDR2 reads YDEGEE. The CDR3 spans 14 residues. V was trimmed by 4 bases and J by 3 bases, leaving 13 bases between them. CDR3 DNA sequence: TGTGCCAGCAGCCAGAGGACACTGAAAGAGACCCAGTACTTC. Encoded protein: CASSQRTLKETQYF.

The chain is built from TRBV7-8 and TRBJ1-5; the D is unclear. V was shortened by 1 base and J by 4 bases, with 5 bases between the two germline ends. The CDR3 is made up of 13 amino acids. Germline V CDR1 and CDR2: SGHVS, FQNEAQ. CDR3 amino acids: CASSLGQNQPQHF. CDR3 nucleotides: TGTGCCAGCAGCTTAGGGCAGAATCAGCCCCAGCATTTT.

The chain is built from TRBV14 and TRBJ1-2; D gene ambiguous. The CDR3 totals 15 residues. The V and J ends lost 1 base and 1 base respectively, with 10 bases between them. Germline CDR1 is SGHDN and CDR2 is FVKESK. This CDR3 is CASSQVAALNYGYTF. The CDR3, as DNA: TGTGCCAGCAGCCAAGTCGCGGCCCTTAACTATGGCTACACCTTC. Full variable domain (remainder filled in from reference TRBV14 and TRBJ1-2): EAGVTQFPSHSVIEKGQTVTLRCDPISGHDNLYWYRRVMGKEIKFLLHFVKESKQDESGMPNNRFLAERTGGTYSTLKVQPAELEDSGVYFCASSQVAALNYGYTFGSGTRLTVV.

The chain is built from TRBV18 and TRBJ2-2; the D is unclear. Germline assignment: CDR1 KGHSH and CDR2 LQKENI. V was pared by 3 bases and J by 4 bases, with 12 bases between. The CDR3 is 15 residues long. CDR3 loop: CASSPLPRGTGELFF. The CDR3, as DNA: TGTGCCAGCTCACCCCTACCCAGAGGCACCGGGGAGCTGTTTTTT. The whole variable domain, remainder taken from reference TRBV18 and TRBJ2-2, is NAGVMQNPRHLVRRRGQEARLRCSPMKGHSHVYWYRQLPEEGLKFMVYLQKENIIDESGMPKERFSAEFPKEGPSILRIQQVVRGDSAAYFCASSPLPRGTGELFFGEGSRLTVL.

Notes on this clone: This sample includes further DNA sequences coding for the same CDR3. The J gene is TRBJ2-5, the V gene TRBV28, with D tentatively TRBD1 (5 bases). V lost 2 bases and J 4 bases, leaving 11 bases between the germline ends. The CDR3 loop spans 14 amino acids. Germline values: CDR1 MDHEN, CDR2 SYDVKM. In nucleotides, the CDR3 is TGTGCCAGCAGTTTAAACGGCCAGGGAGAGACCCAGTACTTC. It specifies CASSLNGQGETQYF.

The sample holds one count of this clone. The rearrangement links TRBV28 to TRBJ2-7; D remains ambiguous. There are 20 residues in the CDR3. Germline V CDR1 and CDR2: MDHEN, SYDVKM. V was clipped by 4 bases and J by 0 bases, with 28 bases between them. CDR3 nucleotide sequence: TGTGCCAGCAGTTCACCCTCCGGCCCCCGGAGCGCGACCCTCTCCTACGAGCAGTACTTC. This translates into CASSSPSGPRSATLSYEQYF.